The 22 T cell receptor beta chains reported below all come from one sample, sequenced in a study of T cell responses to AZD1222 COVID-19 vaccine (dated by TCRdb to about 2021). Libraries came from the immunoSEQ multiplex PCR assay. Imported from immuneACCESS, the table was reduced by TCRdb to in-frame sequences with V and J called. These copies leave out some clones; in studies compared against another copy, an unresolved V gene accounts for under half, and the cause of the remainder is not known. The sample profile shows more than 35,000 clones; 83% of them were found once. The ten most abundant clones make up 45% to 60% of the sample. The meaning of the sample's time point label: baseline before first vaccination. The specimen comprised peripheral blood, sampled on day 0 of AZD1222 vaccination. Receptors were obtained from an adult in good health.

A single count supports this clone. The V gene is TRBV10-2, the J gene TRBJ2-2; TRBD2 might be the D (6 bases). The V gene's germline CDR1 is WSHSY and CDR2 SAAADI. The CDR3 runs 13 residues. V was shortened by 4 bases and J by 6 bases, with 9 bases between the two germline ends. CDR3 nucleotides: TGCGCCAGCAGTGGGGACTGGGCCGGGGAGCTGTTTTTT. Translating gives CASSGDWAGELFF.

The V gene is TRBV4-1, the J gene TRBJ2-2; no clear D. The V end was cut by 0 bases, the J end by 3 bases, with 8 bases between. Germline assignment: CDR1 MGHRA and CDR2 YSYEKL. The CDR3 loop spans 15 amino acids. CDR3 sequence: CASSQDAAYTGELFF. CDR3 sequence (DNA): TGCGCCAGCAGCCAAGATGCAGCCTACACCGGGGAGCTGTTTTTT.

The chain couples TRBV30 to TRBJ2-6; D possibly corresponds to TRBD2 (6 bases). V was cut by 2 bases and J by 4 bases, with 15 bases left in between. The V gene's germline CDR1 is GTSNPN and CDR2 SVGIG (reference sequence). CDR3 length: 16 amino acids. CDR3 in amino acids: CAWSKQRAGGANVLTF. For the CDR3, the DNA is TGTGCCTGGAGTAAGCAGCGGGCGGGAGGGGCCAACGTCCTGACTTTC.

This clone occurred once. The J gene is TRBJ2-1, the V gene TRBV6-5; D tentatively fits TRBD1 or TRBD2 (5 bases each). Germline values: CDR1 MNHEY, CDR2 SVGAGI. CDR3 size: 16 residues. The V end lost 2 bases, the J end lost 7 bases, and 18 bases lay between the germline ends. The CDR3 loop reads CASSYERGTGKNEQFF. Written as DNA, the CDR3 is TGTGCCAGCAGTTACGAGCGAGGGACGGGAAAAAATGAGCAGTTCTTC.

The chain combines TRBV6-2 or TRBV6-3 with TRBJ2-1, with 8 bases that match TRBD2. CDR1 and CDR2 from the germline V gene are MNHEY and SVGEGT. After removal of 5 bases from V and 2 bases from J, the junction contained 5 bases not matched to a gene. The length of the CDR3 is 15 residues. CDR3 nucleotide sequence: TGTGCCAGCAGTGACCCGGGACTAGCCTACAATGAGCAGTTCTTC. This sequence encodes CASSDPGLAYNEQFF.

The chain employs TRBV11-2 and TRBJ1-5, with D possibly being TRBD1 (6 bases). The germline CDR1 and CDR2 sequences are SGHAT and FQNNGV. Trimming pared 5 bases from V and 3 bases from J, leaving 14 bases between. There are 15 residues in the CDR3. The CDR3 DNA reads TGTGCCAGCAGCCTCGCCTGGGGGGCCAATCAGCCCCAGCATTTT. As protein: CASSLAWGANQPQHF.

The rearrangement joins TRBV5-4 to TRBJ2-1; 8 nucleotides align to TRBD1. V shed 4 bases and J 7 bases; nucleotides not matched to a gene: 10. The CDR3 is made up of 15 amino acids. Germline values: CDR1 SGHNT, CDR2 YYREEE (reference sequence). The CDR3: CASSTQGAGGNEQFF. In nucleotides, the CDR3 is TGTGCCAGCAGCACCCAGGGGGCGGGCGGGAATGAGCAGTTCTTC.

The gene calls are TRBV7-2 and TRBJ1-6; 7 positions match TRBD1. This CDR3 comprises 16 residues. The trim removed 4 bases at V and 10 bases at J, leaving 13 bases unmatched. The germline gives CDR1 SGHTA, CDR2 FQGNSA. Here the CDR3 DNA reads TGTGCCAGCAGCTCTAACCCACAGGGGCATGGCTCACCCCTCCACTTT. Its translation: CASSSNPQGHGSPLHF.

The J gene is TRBJ2-2, the V gene TRBV3-1 (or the pseudogene TRBV3-2); 10 nucleotides agree with TRBD1. The J segment lost 5 bases and the V segment lost 5 bases, leaving 2 bases of the junction unmatched. The CDR3 length is 14 residues. The V gene's germline CDR1 is LGHDT and CDR2 YNNKEL (reference sequence). CDR3 sequence: CASSGTGATGELFF. The CDR3 DNA reads TGTGCCAGCAGCGGGACAGGGGCGACCGGGGAGCTGTTTTTT.

This clone was counted once. The V gene is TRBV27, the J gene TRBJ1-2; D might be TRBD1 (5 bases). The V and J ends lost 0 bases and 4 bases respectively, with 15 bases between them. Germline lookup yields CDR1 MNHEY and CDR2 SMNVEV (reference sequence). This CDR3 has 16 residues. CDR3 protein: CASSLSPGILGYGYTF. The CDR3, as DNA: TGTGCCAGCAGTTTATCGCCAGGGATCCTAGGCTATGGCTACACCTTC.

V usage is TRBV2 and J usage is TRBJ2-7, with no clear D. Germline-derived CDR1 and CDR2 are SNHLY and FYNNEI. The CDR3 spans 11 residues. The germline V and J ends were trimmed by 6 bases and 1 base, with 4 bases remaining between them. The CDR3 is CASRRSYEQYF. In DNA, the CDR3 is TGTGCCAGCAGAAGATCCTACGAGCAGTACTTC.

This chain links TRBV14 with TRBJ1-3; no reliable D call. V shed 5 bases and J shed 1 base, with 3 bases lying between them. There are 12 residues in the CDR3. The germline V gene encodes CDR1 SGHDN and CDR2 FVKESK. The CDR3 is CASSVSGNTIYF. The DNA for the CDR3 is TGTGCCAGCAGCGTTTCTGGAAACACCATATATTTT.

This clone was picked up a small number of times. This chain joins TRBV29-1 and TRBJ1-5, with 7 bases identical to TRBD1. V lost 6 bases to trimming and J lost 7 bases; unmatched junction nucleotides: 9. CDR1 and CDR2 from the germline V gene are SQVTM and ANQGSEA. This CDR3 comprises 13 residues. CDR3 in amino acids: CSVGTAFEQPQHF. The CDR3 DNA sequence: TGCAGCGTCGGGACAGCCTTTGAGCAGCCCCAGCATTTT.

The chain joins TRBV19 to TRBJ2-2; 9 nucleotides match TRBD1. This CDR3 has 13 residues. Per germline, CDR1 LNHDA and CDR2 SQIVND (reference sequence). The trim removed 9 bases at V and 3 bases at J, leaving 2 bases unmatched. CDR3 in amino acids: CASWDRDTGELFF. The CDR3 nucleotides are TGTGCCAGCTGGGACAGGGACACCGGGGAGCTGTTTTTT.

The V and J genes are TRBV6-5 and TRBJ2-7, with 8 bases that match TRBD2. V gave up 0 bases and J gave up 7 bases; unmatched junction bases: 8. The CDR3 covers 15 residues. The germline gives CDR1 MNHEY, CDR2 SVGAGI. In DNA form, the CDR3 reads TGTGCCAGCAGTTACTCAATGCGGGGGGCGGGGGAGCAGTACTTC. Encoded protein: CASSYSMRGAGEQYF.

The rearrangement uses TRBV7-8 and TRBJ1-5; D not resolved. Germline V lookup: CDR1 SGHVS, CDR2 FQNEAQ. The CDR3 has 17 residues. Trimming took off 0 bases at V and 0 bases at J, with 12 bases between the two ends. CDR3 residues: CASSLAHRTVSNQPQHF. CDR3 nucleotides: TGTGCCAGCAGCTTAGCGCATAGGACGGTTAGCAATCAGCCCCAGCATTTT.

The rearrangement links TRBV6-5 to TRBJ1-5, with a tentative D call TRBD1 (5 bases). In germline, CDR1 is MNHEY, CDR2 SVGAGI. V lost 2 bases and J lost 9, with 8 bases in between. CDR3 length: 12 amino acids. The CDR3 reads CASSYRGGPQHF. CDR3 bases: TGTGCCAGCAGTTACAGGGGAGGGCCCCAGCATTTT.

The J gene is TRBJ1-6, the V gene TRBV18, with D perhaps TRBD1 (6 bases). The germline V gene has CDR1 KGHSH and CDR2 LQKENI. The CDR3 has 16 residues. With 2 bases removed from V and 5 bases from J, the gap between germline ends came to 13 bases. The CDR3 protein is CASSPLSGGDNSPLHF. The CDR3 DNA follows: TGTGCCAGCTCACCATTATCGGGGGGCGATAATTCACCCCTCCACTTT. Combining the CDR3 with reference TRBV18 and TRBJ1-6 gives the whole variable domain NAGVMQNPRHLVRRRGQEARLRCSPMKGHSHVYWYRQLPEEGLKFMVYLQKENIIDESGMPKERFSAEFPKEGPSILRIQQVVRGDSAAYFCASSPLSGGDNSPLHFGNGTRLTVT.

This sequence joins TRBV27 and TRBJ2-3, with TRBD2 matching over 12 bases. This CDR3 region has 20 residues. The V gene's germline CDR1 is MNHEY and CDR2 SMNVEV (reference sequence). Trimming cost V 1 base and J 5 bases; bases outside gene matches: 16. Here the CDR3 reads CASSLLSSGGAIPTRDTQYF. CDR3 coding DNA: TGTGCCAGCAGTTTATTATCTAGCGGGGGGGCGATTCCAACCAGAGATACGCAGTATTTT.

The chain couples TRBV29-1 to TRBJ1-3; D may be TRBD1 (5 bases). Germline V gene sequence: CDR1 SQVTM, CDR2 ANQGSEA. The CDR3 consists of 13 residues. The V gene lost 7 bases and the J gene lost 0 bases, with 10 bases spanning the gap. The CDR3 spells CSAWGTSGNTIYF. The CDR3 nucleotides read TGCAGCGCCTGGGGCACCTCTGGAAACACCATATATTTT. Using reference TRBV29-1 and TRBJ1-3 for the parts outside the CDR3, the full variable domain is SAVISQKPSRDICQRGTSLTIQCQVDSQVTMMFWYRQQPGQSLTLIATANQGSEATYESGFVIDKFPISRPNLTFSTLTVSNMSPEDSSIYLCSAWGTSGNTIYFGEGSWLTVV.

The chain uses TRBV6-1 and TRBJ2-3; D assignment may be TRBD1 or TRBD2 (6 bases each). This CDR3 comprises 13 residues. CDR1 and CDR2 (germline): MNHNS, SASEGT. The V gene lost 7 bases and the J gene lost 8 bases, with 16 bases spanning the gap. The CDR3 sequence: CASTLGGLGTQYF. The CDR3 nucleotides are TGTGCCAGCACGTTGGGGGGCCTAGGTACGCAGTATTTT.

The rearrangement links TRBV6-5 to TRBJ2-7; D possibly corresponds to TRBD2 (6 bases). CDR1 MNHEY and CDR2 SVGAGI come from the germline V gene. CDR3 length: 16 residues. V lost 0 bases to trimming and J lost 7 bases, with 19 bases between them. The CDR3 region is CASSYSGASALGEQYF. As DNA, the CDR3 is TGTGCCAGCAGTTACTCGGGTGCTAGCGCACTGGGGGAGCAGTACTTC.